What follows are 28 T cell receptor beta chains derived from one specimen sequenced in a study of human T cells and chemical hapten exposure. TCRdb independently ran MiXCR on the RACE reads; one entry per CDR3 protein. The sample shows 190,000 or so distinct CDR3 sequences, approximately 24% of them seen only once. Time point in this sample: patch test 3, about 24 weeks after DPC sensitization. The treatment denotes: therapeutic diphenylcyclopropenone sensitization with weekly scalp DPC. The material sequenced was whole blood, taken in connection with sensitization to the hapten diphenylcyclopropenone (DPC). The receptors were sampled from a woman aged 35 to 49 with alopecia areata. Some clones in this sample may be carry-over from other donors' samples.

About this clonotype itself: The conserved closing phenylalanine or tryptophan is absent in this CDR3, likely reflecting a read error. V usage is TRBV5-1 and J usage is TRBJ2-7; D might be TRBD1 (6 bases). Germline assignment: CDR1 SGHRS and CDR2 YFSETQ. The ends were cut back, 5 bases at V and 5 bases at J, with 23 bases in the middle. The CDR3 totals 16 residues. Written as DNA, the CDR3 is TGCGCCAGCAGACAATCAGACAGCTTTGGACAGAACGAGCAGTACCTC. Its translation: CASRQSDSFGQNEQYL.

This clonotype was picked up a small number of times. This chain connects TRBV12-3 or TRBV12-4 to TRBJ1-5; D is undetermined. The CDR3 extends over 12 amino acids. V was cut by 2 bases and J by 5 bases, with 4 bases left in between. CDR3 nucleotides: TGTGCCAGCAGTTTAACCTATCAGCCCCAGCATTTT. Protein product: CASSLTYQPQHF.

This chain links TRBV24-1 with TRBJ2-1; D possibly matches TRBD1 or TRBD2 (5 bases each). Trimming stripped 11 bases from V and 2 bases from J, with 15 bases between. The CDR3 extends over 14 amino acids. The germline V gene encodes CDR1 KGHDR and CDR2 SFDVKD. In nucleotides, the CDR3 is TGTGCCATCTCTGGGGGTGTCGCCTACAATGAGCAGTTCTTC. This sequence encodes CAISGGVAYNEQFF.

This clonotype was detected ten times or more. The CDR3 DNA reads as TGCGCCAGCAGCCCCAGTGGGCACAGGGGGAATTCACCCCTCCACTTT. Its protein product is CASSPSGHRGNSPLHF. The V and J genes are TRBV5-1 and TRBJ1-6, with 8 bases that match TRBD1. The ends lost 4 bases at V and 7 bases at J; junction bases unmatched: 10. Germline CDR1 SGHRS, CDR2 YFSETQ. The CDR3 is 16 residues long.

The CDR3 region has the DNA TGTGCCAGCAGGCCAACGGGAGTTCCAGAGGGCAATCAGCCCCAGCATTTT. It encodes CASRPTGVPEGNQPQHF. J is TRBJ1-5 and V is TRBV6-5; D uncertain. The CDR3 has 17 residues. Trimming left V 6 bases short and J 2 bases short, with 20 bases between. CDR1 and CDR2 (germline): MNHEY, SVGAGI.

This clonotype was counted once. The chain employs TRBV5-5 and TRBJ1-3; no clear D gene. V gave up 0 bases and J gave up 0 bases, with 10 bases separating them. The CDR3 is 16 residues long. Germline CDR1 and CDR2: SGHKS and YYEKEE (reference sequence). The CDR3 coding sequence is TGTGCCAGCAGCTTGGTCCAGGCGCCCTCTGGAAACACCATATATTTT. Translating gives CASSLVQAPSGNTIYF.

This chain links TRBV9 with TRBJ1-5; 8 bases match TRBD1. The junction had 7 bases not matched to a gene; V was cut back by 0 bases and J by 8 bases. This CDR3 spans 15 amino acids. In germline, CDR1 is SGDLS, CDR2 YYNGEE. The chain's CDR3 is CASSVDAGGAEPQHF. The CDR3 nucleotides are TGTGCCAGCAGCGTAGACGCAGGGGGCGCAGAGCCCCAGCATTTT. The full variable domain, rest sourced from reference TRBV9 and TRBJ1-5, is DSGVTQTPKHLITATGQRVTLRCSPRSGDLSVYWYQQSLDQGLQFLIQYYNGEERAKGNILERFSAQQFPDLHSELNLSSLELGDSALYFCASSVDAGGAEPQHFGDGTRLSIL.

This clonotype occurred a few times. V is TRBV10-3 and J is TRBJ1-1, with D uncertain. V shed 3 bases and J shed 1 base, with 9 bases lying between them. The V gene's germline CDR1 is ENHRY and CDR2 SYGVKD. The CDR3 runs to 14 residues. CDR3 coding DNA: TGTGCCATCAGTGATTGGGCCTCGAACACTGAAGCTTTCTTT. This translates into CAISDWASNTEAFF.

This clonotype turned up a few times. V is TRBV2 and J is TRBJ2-7; D is perhaps TRBD2 (5 bases). Germline values: CDR1 SNHLY, CDR2 FYNNEI. V lost 6 bases and J lost 5, with 8 bases in between. The CDR3 sequence is 11 residues long. CDR3: CASRWENEQYF. The CDR3, as DNA: TGTGCCAGCAGGTGGGAGAACGAGCAGTACTTC.

The chain has TRBV3-1 and TRBJ2-7, with 8 positions matching TRBD2. Germline trimming cut 5 bases from V and 2 bases from J; bases unmatched to any gene: 8. CDR3 size: 15 residues. The V gene's germline CDR1 is LGHDT and CDR2 YNNKEL (reference sequence). DNA for the CDR3: TGTGCCAGCAGCACCCGACTAGCGCCTACCTACGAGCAGTACTTC. This encodes CASSTRLAPTYEQYF.

This clonotype was counted only a few times. This rearrangement joins TRBV7-8 to TRBJ2-7; TRBD2 is a possible D gene (6 bases). The CDR3 covers 15 residues. Trimming stripped 6 bases from V and 0 bases from J, with 15 bases between. CDR1 SGHVS and CDR2 FQNEAQ come from the germline V gene. CDR3 sequence reads: CASRPQTRDSYEQYF. The CDR3 DNA reads as TGTGCCAGCAGACCACAGACTAGGGACTCCTACGAGCAGTACTTC.

The rearrangement links TRBV7-9 to TRBJ2-7; D is perhaps TRBD1 (6 bases). Per the germline V gene, CDR1 is SEHNR and CDR2 is FQNEAQ (reference sequence). Trimming left V 5 bases short and J 1 base short, with 12 bases between. The CDR3 contains 14 residues. The CDR3 DNA follows: TGTGCCAGCAGCGTGACAGGCAAGTCCTACGAGCAGTACTTC. Its protein is CASSVTGKSYEQYF. The whole variable domain, filled in from reference TRBV7-9 and TRBJ2-7, reads DTGVSQNPRHKITKRGQNVTFRCDPISEHNRLYWYRQTLGQGPEFLTYFQNEAQLEKSRLLSDRFSAERPKGSFSTLEIQRTEQGDSAMYLCASSVTGKSYEQYFGPGTRLTVT.

The chain recombines TRBV29-1 with TRBJ2-5; D is possibly TRBD2 (6 bases). The CDR3 length is 13 residues. Per germline, CDR1 SQVTM and CDR2 ANQGSEA. Trimming shortened V by 4 bases and J by 7 bases, and 16 bases separated the two germline ends. DNA of the CDR3: TGCAGCGTTGCTGGGACTGAGGTCGGGACCCAGTACTTC. Its translation: CSVAGTEVGTQYF.

DNA for the CDR3: TGCGCCAGCAGCATAGGGAGCTCCTACAATGAGCAGTTCTTC. Translated: CASSIGSSYNEQFF. This chain joins TRBV5-1 and TRBJ2-1; D possibly corresponds to TRBD2 (5 bases). Between the trimmed V and J ends, which lost 4 bases and 0 bases, there was a span of 8 bases. This CDR3 comprises 14 residues. Looked up from germline, CDR1 is SGHRS and CDR2 is YFSETQ.

The rearrangement uses TRBV7-2 and TRBJ2-2, with D possibly TRBD2 on 6 matching bases. V lost 3 bases to trimming and J lost 1 base, with 6 bases between them. Germline CDR1 SGHTA, CDR2 FQGNSA. This CDR3 comprises 14 residues. CDR3 in DNA: TGTGCCAGCAGCTTTAGCGGGAACACCGGGGAGCTGTTTTTT. Translating it yields CASSFSGNTGELFF.

In this sample, this clonotype turned up many times. The rearrangement uses TRBV5-1 and TRBJ2-1, with D tentatively TRBD2 (6 bases). The CDR3 has 14 amino acids. Germline V gives CDR1 SGHRS, CDR2 YFSETQ. The ends were cut back, 7 bases at V and 8 bases at J, with 19 bases in the middle. The CDR3 bases are TGCGCCAGCCGGGCGCGCGTCGGAGGGGATGAGCAGTTCTTC. It codes for CASRARVGGDEQFF.

The sample holds a few counts of this clonotype. The V call is TRBV6-6, the J call TRBJ1-3; D possibly corresponds to TRBD1 (5 bases). This CDR3 comprises 14 residues. The germline CDR1 and CDR2 sequences are MNHNY and SVGAGI (reference sequence). The V gene lost 8 bases and the J gene lost 5 bases, with 16 bases spanning the gap. CDR3 coding DNA: TGTGCCAGCCGCCGGGGGGATTCCCGAAACACCATATATTTT. Translating it yields CASRRGDSRNTIYF.

This clonotype has more than one count but fewer than ten. The chain combines TRBV4-3 with TRBJ2-1; 7 bases are a match to TRBD2. This CDR3 has 16 residues. Germline V gene data show CDR1 as LGHNA and CDR2 as YSLEER. V was pared by 4 bases and J by 1 base, with 7 bases of the junction left unmatched. The CDR3 is CASSPVRGLSYNEQFF. The DNA for the CDR3 is TGCGCCAGCAGCCCGGTCCGGGGACTATCCTACAATGAGCAGTTCTTC.

The chain recombines TRBV20-1 with TRBJ2-7; D is possibly TRBD1 or TRBD2 (6 bases each). Trimming removed 5 bases from V and 6 bases from J, with 17 bases in between. Germline V gene data show CDR1 as DFQATT and CDR2 as SNEGSKA (reference sequence). The CDR3 totals 13 residues. The CDR3 sequence is CSAGGDMGLEQYF. DNA for the CDR3: TGCAGTGCTGGCGGGGACATGGGGCTCGAGCAGTACTTC.

J is TRBJ2-1 and V is TRBV12-3 or TRBV12-4; maybe TRBD2 (6 bases). V lost 6 bases, J lost 8 bases, and 11 bases lay in between. The CDR3 sequence is 12 residues long. Here the CDR3 reads CASSKPGDEQFF. The CDR3 DNA is TGTGCCAGCAGCAAACCGGGGGATGAGCAGTTCTTC.

The chain joins TRBV11-2 to TRBJ2-4; D not resolved. The CDR3 length is 13 residues. Trimming removed 8 bases at V and 0 bases at J, with 8 bases between. Germline V CDR1 and CDR2: SGHAT, FQNNGV. CDR3 sequence (DNA): TGTGCCAGCGTACCGTTAGCCAAAAACATTCAGTACTTC. Amino acid sequence: CASVPLAKNIQYF.

This clonotype has ten or more counts. This sequence joins TRBV4-2 and TRBJ1-6, with 9 bases identical to TRBD1. The germline gives CDR1 LGHNA, CDR2 YNFKEQ. The CDR3 is made up of 15 amino acids. Trimming took 3 bases from V and 8 from J; bases not matched to a gene: 5. For the CDR3, the DNA is TGTGCCAGCAGCCAGGGACAGGGAAGCGATTCACCCCTCCACTTT. This encodes CASSQGQGSDSPLHF.

The chain uses TRBV5-5 and TRBJ2-1; the D gene is possibly TRBD2 (6 bases). Germline V gene lookup returns CDR1 SGHKS and CDR2 YYEKEE (reference sequence). Between the trimmed V and J ends, which lost 4 bases and 0 bases, there was a span of 11 bases. The CDR3 spans 15 residues. This CDR3 reads CASSPLATSYNEQFF. DNA of the CDR3: TGTGCCAGCAGCCCACTAGCAACCTCCTACAATGAGCAGTTCTTC. The full variable domain, in which reference TRBV5-5 and TRBJ2-1 provide the parts outside the CDR3, is DAGVTQSPTHLIKTRGQQVTLRCSPISGHKSVSWYQQVLGQGPQFIFQYYEKEERGRGNFPDRFSARQFPNYSSELNVNALLLGDSALYLCASSPLATSYNEQFFGPGTRLTVL.

This clonotype was recorded a few times. CDR3 DNA: TGTGCCAGCAGTCCATGGACAGGCGAGACCTACGAGCAGTACTTC. It yields the protein CASSPWTGETYEQYF. The chain uses TRBV28 and TRBJ2-7, with TRBD1 identical over 7 bases. The CDR3 runs 15 residues. Germline V gives CDR1 MDHEN, CDR2 SYDVKM. The V gene end was trimmed by 5 bases and the J gene end by 2 bases; junction bases not matched to a gene: 9.

This clonotype was observed a few times. CDR3 loop: CASSSQTLGILNTEAFF. CDR3 DNA sequence: TGTGCCAGCAGCTCCCAAACCTTAGGAATCCTGAACACTGAAGCTTTCTTT. The chain carries TRBV7-2 and TRBJ1-1; D gene unclear. Trimming shortened V by 4 bases and J by 0 bases, and 18 bases separated the two germline ends. This CDR3 comprises 17 residues. Looked up from germline, CDR1 is SGHTA and CDR2 is FQGNSA.

The V gene is TRBV6-6, the J gene TRBJ1-3; D call uncertain. The CDR3 extends over 14 amino acids. Germline V gives CDR1 MNHNY, CDR2 SVGAGI (reference sequence). Trimming took 2 bases from V and 6 from J, leaving 11 bases between them. The DNA for the CDR3 is TGTGCCAGCAGTTACCTAACCGCGCCAAACACCATATATTTT. Its translation is CASSYLTAPNTIYF.

The chain recombines TRBV29-1 with TRBJ2-7; D may correspond to TRBD1 or TRBD2 (5 bases each). Per germline, CDR1 SQVTM and CDR2 ANQGSEA. Deletions cut 6 bases from V and 7 bases from J, with 13 bases between. This CDR3 has 11 amino acids. CDR3 DNA: TGCAGCGTCCGGGACGCTCCGGAGCAGTACTTC. This gives the protein CSVRDAPEQYF.

The chain has TRBV5-1 and TRBJ2-3; 9 positions match TRBD1. This CDR3 is 15 amino acids long. Germline loops: CDR1 SGHRS, CDR2 YFSETQ. V was clipped by 3 bases and J by 3 bases; unmatched bases: 5. The CDR3 nucleotides are TGCGCCAGCAGCTGGGGACAGGGTACAACAGATACGCAGTATTTT. This sequence encodes CASSWGQGTTDTQYF.